This is a list of T cell receptor beta chains from one sample in a study of control samples from healthy donors and cancer patients. Sequencing was performed with immunoSEQ multiplex PCR; in TCRdb, only in-frame clones are kept and a portion is missing. The repertoire holds 90,000 or so clones, with roughly nine tenths as singletons. Sequencing input: blood. These receptors all stem from a woman in her 50s in good health. CDR3s include the opening cysteine and the closing phenylalanine or tryptophan. D genes are given only for firm matches. Clone size is shown for a subset of rows, as once, few, many or a class of expanded clone.

TRBJ2-1,.,TRBV5-6,.,TGTGCCAGCAGCTTGGCTAGGGGACCCTTCTACAATGAGCAGTTCTTC,CASSLARGPFYNEQFF
TRBJ1-5,.,TRBV18,.,TGTGCCAGCTCACCATCAGACAATCAGCCCCAGCATTTT,CASSPSDNQPQHF
TRBJ1-1,TRBD1,TRBV19,.,TGTGCCAGTAGTCCCACCGGGACAGGGGGCTCCACTGAAGCTTTCTTT,CASSPTGTGGSTEAFF
TRBJ1-6,TRBD1,TRBV7-2,.,TGTGCCAGCAGCTTAAATACAGGGGGAATTTCACCCCTCCACTTT,CASSLNTGGISPLHF
TRBJ2-2,.,TRBV7-2,.,TGTGCCAGCAGCTTAGGGTTGAACACCGGGGAGCTGTTTTTT,CASSLGLNTGELFF
TRBJ2-2,TRBD1,TRBV7-8,.,TGTGCCAGCAGGGCAGGGGGCGAAGTAAACACCGGGGAGCTGTTTTTT,CASRAGGEVNTGELFF
TRBJ1-2,.,TRBV19,.,TGTGCCAGTAGCCTTGGCTATGGCTACACCTTC,CASSLGYGYTF
TRBJ1-6,.,TRBV5-1,once,TGCGCCAGCAGCTTGTCCGGCAGACCAGGGGATAGGCTCCACTTT,CASSLSGRPGDRLHF
TRBJ2-3,.,TRBV7-2,.,TGTGCCAGCAGCTTAGGGGGGGTTAAGACAGATACGCAGTATTTT,CASSLGGVKTDTQYF
TRBJ1-1,.,TRBV6-2/TRBV6-3,.,TGTGCCAGCAGTTACTTCACTTCGGCGGCTCGAGCTTTCTTT,CASSYFTSAARAFF
TRBJ2-1,.,TRBV9,once,TGTGCCAGCAGCGTAGGTCCTAGCGATAATGAGCAGTTCTTC,CASSVGPSDNEQFF
TRBJ1-2,TRBD1,TRBV19,.,TGTGCCAGTAGTTCGGGACAGGAGACTAACTATGGCTACACCTTC,CASSSGQETNYGYTF
TRBJ2-4,.,TRBV5-1,.,TGCGCCAGCAGCTTACAGGGCGGGGGCAAAAACATTCAGTACTTC,CASSLQGGGKNIQYF
TRBJ2-7,TRBD2,TRBV9,.,TGTGCCAGCAGCGTAGGCGGGAGCCTCTCCTACGAGCAGTACTTC,CASSVGGSLSYEQYF
TRBJ1-5,.,TRBV27,.,TGTGCCAGCAGTTTATATCTGGGTCAGCCCCAGCATTTT,CASSLYLGQPQHF
TRBJ2-1,.,TRBV5-1,once,TGCGCCAGCAGCTTGGCAGGCAATGAGCAGTTCTTC,CASSLAGNEQFF
TRBJ1-2,.,TRBV19,.,TGTGCCAGTAGTACCAACTATGTGGGGACCTTC,CASSTNYVGTF
TRBJ1-1,TRBD1,TRBV5-6,.,TGTGCCAGCAGCTTGTCAATCGGGGGGACAGTGGGTGAAGCTTTCTTT,CASSLSIGGTVGEAFF
TRBJ1-1,TRBD1,TRBV5-5,.,TGTGCCAGCAGCTTTGGAGCCTCAACAGGGGATGAAGCTTTCTTT,CASSFGASTGDEAFF
TRBJ1-5,.,TRBV6-2/TRBV6-3,.,TGTGCCAGCAGTCCGACCACGAGGCAGCCCCAGCATTTT,CASSPTTRQPQHF
TRBJ2-3,.,TRBV13,.,TGTGCCAGCAGCTTGGGGCGAGGGTTGGATACGCAGTATTTT,CASSLGRGLDTQYF
TRBJ2-1,.,TRBV3-1/TRBV3-2,.,TGTGCCAGCAGCCAAGATCTAGTCTCCTACAATGAGCAGTTCTTC,CASSQDLVSYNEQFF
TRBJ2-5,TRBD2,TRBV5-6,.,TGTGCCAGCAGCTTGGAGGGAGGGGTGGAGACCCAGTACTTC,CASSLEGGVETQYF
TRBJ2-5,.,TRBV6-5,once,TGTGCCAGCAGTTACGACCCGAGGGTGGAGACCCAGTACTTC,CASSYDPRVETQYF
TRBJ2-1,.,TRBV7-8,.,TGTGCCAGCAGCTTACAAACGGGGAGCTCCTACAATGAGCAGTTCTTC,CASSLQTGSSYNEQFF
TRBJ2-4,.,TRBV9,.,TGTGCCAGCAGCGGAAAAGGGGGTGCCAAAAACATTCAGTACTTC,CASSGKGGAKNIQYF
TRBJ1-2,.,TRBV3-1/TRBV3-2,.,TGTGCCAGCAGCCAAGGCTATGGCTACACCTTC,CASSQGYGYTF
TRBJ2-6,.,TRBV29-1,.,TGCAGCGTAGATGGCGGGGCCAACGTCCTGACTTTC,CSVDGGANVLTF
TRBJ2-7,.,TRBV11-2,.,TGTGCCAGCAGCTTAGATCTGGGCGAGCAGTACTTC,CASSLDLGEQYF
TRBJ1-1,.,TRBV6-2/TRBV6-3,.,TGTGCCAGCAGTTACGGAGAGGGCAGGGTAAACACTGAAGCTTTCTTT,CASSYGEGRVNTEAFF
TRBJ1-2,.,TRBV11-1,.,TGTGCCAGCAGCCTCCCTGGCTCCTATTACGGCTACACCTTC,CASSLPGSYYGYTF
TRBJ2-3,TRBD2,TRBV6-4,.,TGTGCCAGCAGTGAAGGGACTAGCGGCACAGATACGCAGTATTTT,CASSEGTSGTDTQYF
TRBJ2-6,TRBD2,TRBV5-1,.,TGCCCCCGCAGCGGGGGGGCAGTTGGGGCCAACGTCCTGACTTTC,CPRSGGAVGANVLTF
TRBJ1-2,TRBD1,TRBV27,once,TGTGCCAGCAAACCGGGACAGAATGTATACGGCTACACCTTC,CASKPGQNVYGYTF
TRBJ2-5,.,TRBV20-1,.,TGCAGTGTAAACCGGGAGACCCAGTACTTC,CSVNRETQYF
TRBJ1-6,.,TRBV11-3,.,TGTGCCAGCAGCTTAACACAGGGTATAAGTACACCCCTCCACTTT,CASSLTQGISTPLHF
TRBJ1-2,.,TRBV29-1,.,TGCAGCGTTAGACACGATCAGGGCTACACCTTC,CSVRHDQGYTF
TRBJ2-3,TRBD2,TRBV25-1,.,TGTGCCAGCAGTGGCCAGGGAGGGGCAGATACGCAGTATTTT,CASSGQGGADTQYF
TRBJ1-3,.,TRBV4-1,.,TGCGCCAGCAGCATGACAGAGGCCTCTGGAAACACCATATATTTT,CASSMTEASGNTIYF
TRBJ2-1,.,TRBV6-5,.,TGTGCCGGGTCAGCTTACAATGAGCAGTTCTTC,CAGSAYNEQFF
TRBJ2-7,TRBD2,TRBV7-9,few,TGTGCCAGCAGTCGGCTAGCGGCCTCCTACGAGCAGTACTTC,CASSRLAASYEQYF
TRBJ1-5,TRBD1,TRBV2,few,TGTGCCAGCAGGAGTAGGACAGGCGATCAGCCCCAGCATTTT,CASRSRTGDQPQHF
TRBJ2-5,.,TRBV6-2/TRBV6-3,few,TGTGCCAGCAGTTATACGGAGACCCAGTACTTC,CASSYTETQYF
TRBJ2-2,.,TRBV19,.,TGTGCCAGTAGTATGCAGCTTTGGTGGGCCGGGGAGCTGTTTTTT,CASSMQLWWAGELFF
TRBJ2-5,TRBD1,TRBV5-6,.,TGTGCCAGCAGCTTAACAGGGGGTTCCCAAGAGACCCAGTACTTC,CASSLTGGSQETQYF
TRBJ1-2,TRBD1,TRBV28,.,TGTGCCAGCACTGGGGACAGGTATGGCTACACCTTC,CASTGDRYGYTF
TRBJ2-3,TRBD2,TRBV7-8,.,TGTGCCAGCAGTAAAATTAGCGGGGGGGCTGAAGATACGCAGTATTTT,CASSKISGGAEDTQYF
TRBJ2-5,.,TRBV7-2,.,TGTGCCAGCAGCTCCCGTCGTGGGGGAGAACAAGAGACCCAGTACTTC,CASSSRRGGEQETQYF
TRBJ1-2,.,TRBV3-1/TRBV3-2,.,TGTGCCAGCAGCTATGGAGGAGAGGATGGCTACACCTTC,CASSYGGEDGYTF
TRBJ2-1,.,TRBV6-2/TRBV6-3,.,TGTGCCAGCAGTTTGGGGCCGCCCGAGCAGTTCTTC,CASSLGPPEQFF
TRBJ1-1,.,TRBV7-2,.,TGTGCCAGCAGCAGGGAGATGAACACTGAAGCTTTCTTT,CASSREMNTEAFF